One and the same sample provided the 10 T cell receptor beta chains below, sequenced in a study of blood T cell repertoires in COVID-19. This table comes from immunoSEQ multiplex PCR, and its TCRdb copy is limited to in-frame clones, with some not included. The repertoire includes about 260,000 clones, approximately 87% of them detected once, and 8% to 9.5% sits in the top ten. The sample was peripheral blood. Every receptor here comes from a human donor in a cohort sampled during active COVID-19.

The V gene is TRBV20-1, the J gene TRBJ1-2; D is perhaps TRBD1 (5 bases). The CDR3 contains 11 residues. The germline gives CDR1 DFQATT, CDR2 SNEGSKA (reference sequence). Deletions cut 4 bases from V and 8 bases from J, with 11 bases between. Here the CDR3 reads CSATTGGGYTF. The CDR3 DNA follows: TGCAGTGCTACGACCGGGGGAGGCTACACCTTC.

The rearrangement joins TRBV5-1 to TRBJ2-3; D call uncertain. V lost 2 bases to trimming and J lost 8 bases, with 9 bases between them. The CDR3 contains 12 residues. The germline V gene has CDR1 SGHRS and CDR2 YFSETQ. Here the CDR3 DNA reads TGCGCCAGCAGCTTAACTACGGGTACGCAGTATTTT. This codes for CASSLTTGTQYF.

V gene TRBV29-1 combines with J gene TRBJ2-2; TRBD1 matches at 8 bases. The CDR3 runs to 16 residues. Germline assignment: CDR1 SQVTM and CDR2 ANQGSEA. V was pared by 6 bases and J by 4 bases, with 13 bases of the junction left unmatched. This CDR3 is CSVRDRTFSTTGELFF. Written as DNA, the CDR3 is TGCAGCGTGCGGGACAGGACCTTTTCTACCACCGGGGAGCTGTTTTTT.

This chain uses TRBV7-9 with TRBJ2-2; the D gene is possibly TRBD1 (5 bases). Trimming stripped 5 bases from V and 1 base from J, with 8 bases between. CDR1 SEHNR and CDR2 FQNEAQ come from the germline V gene (reference sequence). The CDR3 loop spans 14 amino acids. The CDR3 nucleotides are TGTGCCAGCAGCCCACAGGTGAACACCGGGGAGCTGTTTTTT. This translates into CASSPQVNTGELFF.

The CDR3 reads CASSLTFGTSTYNEQFF. Written as DNA, the CDR3 is TGTGCCAGCAGCTTAACGTTCGGGACTAGCACGTACAATGAGCAGTTCTTC. V and J are TRBV7-6 and TRBJ2-1; 9 positions match TRBD2. The CDR3 contains 17 residues. J lost 4 bases, V lost 2 bases, and 9 bases had no gene match. The V gene's germline CDR1 is SGHVS and CDR2 FNYEAQ.

This sequence joins TRBV7-8 and TRBJ1-1, with D perhaps matching TRBD1 (5 bases). The germline V gene has CDR1 SGHVS and CDR2 FQNEAQ. Deletions cut 7 bases from V and 4 bases from J, with 16 bases between. This CDR3 is 14 amino acids long. CDR3 sequence (DNA): TGTGCCAGCACCGGGGGGGACCCTGGCACTGAAGCTTTCTTT. Protein sequence: CASTGGDPGTEAFF.

The V gene is TRBV7-9, the J gene TRBJ1-2; tentatively, D is TRBD1 (6 bases). The CDR3 is 16 amino acids. Germline V gene lookup returns CDR1 SEHNR and CDR2 FQNEAQ (reference sequence). Deletions cut 2 bases from V and 3 bases from J, with 16 bases between. As DNA, the CDR3 is TGTGCCAGCAGCTTATCGGTCTACAGGGCCGACTATGGCTACACCTTC. Its protein is CASSLSVYRADYGYTF.

The chain joins TRBV5-4 to TRBJ1-5; no clear D gene. Deletions cut 0 bases from V and 2 bases from J, with 6 bases between. The CDR3 spans 14 residues. CDR1 is SGHNT, CDR2 YYREEE, per germline (reference sequence). The CDR3, as DNA: TGTGCCAGCAGCTTGGATCCCGGCAATCAGCCCCAGCATTTT. This gives the protein CASSLDPGNQPQHF.

This clone has just one count. The CDR3 DNA sequence: TGCGCCAGCAGACTGAAACCAACCGGGACAGGGCTGTACGAGCAGTACTTC. Its translation: CASRLKPTGTGLYEQYF. The rearrangement joins TRBV5-1 to TRBJ2-7; 9 bases fit TRBD1. Germline CDR1 reads SGHRS; CDR2 reads YFSETQ. The CDR3 sequence is 17 residues long. The V segment lost 5 bases and the J segment 4 bases; nucleotides outside the gene matches: 16.

This clone was detected only once. This sequence joins TRBV10-3 and TRBJ1-1, with D possibly TRBD1 on 6 matching bases. The CDR3 extends over 16 amino acids. V lost 1 base and J lost 0, with 12 bases in between. Per germline, CDR1 ENHRY and CDR2 SYGVKD. In nucleotides, the CDR3 is TGTGCCATCAGTGAGTGGGGGCCAGGATTGAACACTGAAGCTTTCTTT. Translation: CAISEWGPGLNTEAFF.